This T cell receptor beta chain stems from a study of OX40 agonist ivuxolimab in advanced cancers. Sequenced by immunoSEQ multiplex PCR; TCRdb stores in-frame clones only, minus some. The sample records tens of thousands of clones, about 89% being singletons. The CDR3 has 14 amino acids. Germline V gene data show CDR1 as MNHEY and CDR2 as SVGAGI. V shed 10 bases and J shed 2 bases, with 18 bases lying between them. The chain has TRBV6-5 and TRBJ2-7; a possible D gene is TRBD1 (6 bases). The sequenced sample was CD4+ or CD8+ T cells sorted from blood, obtained in a trial of the OX40 agonist ivuxolimab. The TCR was taken from an adult with an advanced solid tumor such as melanoma, head and neck, liver or kidney cancer. The CDR3 DNA is TGTGCCACCCGAGCTGGGGGACACACCTACGAGCAGTACTTC. Encoded protein: CATRAGGHTYEQYF.